The 23 T cell receptor beta chains below were found in one sample sequenced in a study of blood T cell repertoires in COVID-19 (TCRdb year 2020). The method behind the library was the immunoSEQ multiplex PCR assay. TCRdb re-hosts the immuneACCESS table, in-frame sequences only. Its copies lack some clones; in the studies checked, an unresolved V gene accounts for under half of them, and the cause for the rest is not known. For this sample there are 150,000 to 160,000 clones; around 91% appear just once. Together, the top ten hold roughly 14% of the sample. The sequenced sample was peripheral blood. The source is a woman between 40 and 55 years old with acute or convalescent COVID-19.

The V gene is TRBV2, the J gene TRBJ2-7; D is unclear. The CDR3 covers 12 residues. Deletions cut 5 bases from V and 1 base from J, with 6 bases between. Per the germline V gene, CDR1 is SNHLY and CDR2 is FYNNEI. CDR3 bases: TGTGCCAGCAGTCCTTCGTCCTACGAGCAGTACTTC. Translation: CASSPSSYEQYF.

The rearrangement links TRBV7-9 to TRBJ2-3; TRBD2 agrees at 7 bases. J lost 5 bases, V lost 4 bases, and 12 bases had no gene match. CDR1 and CDR2 (germline): SEHNR, FQNEAQ (reference sequence). The CDR3 is 16 amino acids. The CDR3, as DNA: TGTGCCAGCAGCTCCCGACGAGTAGCGGGTGTAGATACGCAGTATTTT. It yields the protein CASSSRRVAGVDTQYF.

The V gene is TRBV7-2, the J gene TRBJ1-2; no reliable D call. The V and J ends lost 4 bases and 2 bases respectively, with 11 bases between them. Germline lookup yields CDR1 SGHTA and CDR2 FQGNSA. The CDR3 covers 14 residues. CDR3 sequence (DNA): TGTGCCAGCAGCTCGGCCGGGTCCAACTATGGCTACACCTTC. Amino acids: CASSSAGSNYGYTF.

The chain has TRBV1 and TRBJ2-2; the D call in the table, TRBD2, was not verified against the DNA. TRBV1 is classified as a pseudogene. This CDR3 contains 16 residues. CDR3 region: CTSSPEGGRCTGELFF. For the CDR3, the DNA is TGCACCAGCAGCCCCGAAGGCGGGAGGTGCACCGGGGAGCTGTTTTTT.

CDR3 bases: TGTGCCAGCAGCTTAGGGGACAGGGAAAGAGAGACCCAGTACTTC. Amino acid sequence: CASSLGDRERETQYF. The chain is built from TRBV7-9 and TRBJ2-5; 9 bases are shared with TRBD1. Germline assignment: CDR1 SEHNR and CDR2 FQNEAQ (reference sequence). The CDR3 extends over 15 amino acids. V lost 1 base and J lost 4; bases outside the gene matches: 4.

This chain connects TRBV6-5 to TRBJ1-4, with 7 bases matching TRBD1. The CDR3 consists of 15 residues. CDR1 is MNHEY, CDR2 SVGAGI, per germline. V gave up 2 bases and J gave up 7 bases; unmatched junction bases: 7. CDR3 in amino acids: CASSYDRTGSEKLFF. Written as DNA, the CDR3 is TGTGCCAGCAGTTACGACCGGACAGGTAGTGAAAAACTGTTTTTT.

The chain employs TRBV6-4 and TRBJ2-6; 11 bases map to TRBD1. This CDR3 region has 18 residues. Per germline, CDR1 MRHNA and CDR2 SNTAGT. The V segment lost 5 bases and the J segment 2 bases; nucleotides outside the gene matches: 8. The CDR3 coding sequence is TGTGCCAGCAGTAGGGAGGACAGGGGGCTACCTGGGGCCAACGTCCTGACTTTC. Encoded protein: CASSREDRGLPGANVLTF.

In this sample, this clone turned up a few times. V gene TRBV4-1 combines with J gene TRBJ1-2; 12 positions match TRBD1. This CDR3 is built from 16 residues. The V and J ends lost 3 bases and 4 bases, in that order; junction bases with no gene match: 6. Germline CDR1 reads MGHRA; CDR2 reads YSYEKL. The CDR3 DNA is TGCGCCAGCAGCCAGACCGGGACAGGGGGCATCTATGGCTACACCTTC. This sequence encodes CASSQTGTGGIYGYTF.

V is TRBV4-2 and J is TRBJ2-2; D remains unclear. The CDR3 consists of 20 residues. Germline CDR1 LGHNA, CDR2 YNFKEQ. Trimming cost V 1 base and J 0 bases, with 21 bases left between them. The CDR3 protein is CASSQATLALLDPNTGELFF. The DNA of the CDR3 is TGTGCCAGCAGCCAAGCCACGCTCGCACTATTGGATCCGAACACCGGGGAGCTGTTTTTT.

This rearrangement joins TRBV9 to TRBJ1-4; perhaps TRBD1 as D (6 bases). The germline V and J ends were trimmed by 4 bases and 11 bases, with 18 bases remaining between them. This CDR3 has 14 amino acids. Germline lookup yields CDR1 SGDLS and CDR2 YYNGEE. Here the CDR3 reads CASSTRDNPNKLFF. CDR3 sequence (DNA): TGTGCCAGCAGCACCAGGGACAATCCGAATAAACTGTTTTTT.

V usage is TRBV10-3 and J usage is TRBJ2-1; TRBD2 might be the D (5 bases). Germline CDR1 ENHRY, CDR2 SYGVKD. V dropped 3 bases and J dropped 4 bases, with 10 bases sitting between them. CDR3 length equals 14 residues. CDR3 bases: TGTGCCATCAGTGACCCCGGACTGTACAATGAGCAGTTCTTC. Encoded protein: CAISDPGLYNEQFF.

The rearrangement links TRBV28 to TRBJ2-1; 9 positions match TRBD2. CDR1 is MDHEN, CDR2 SYDVKM, per germline. CDR3 length: 14 residues. The trim removed 2 bases at V and 9 bases at J, leaving 5 bases unmatched. The CDR3 DNA sequence: TGTGCCAGCAGTTTAGGCGGGGGGGCGGTTGAGCAGTTCTTC. It is translated as CASSLGGGAVEQFF.

The CDR3 nucleotides are TGTGCCACCGGCACTGGGACTAAAAAGATCGAGCAGTACTTC. It is translated as CATGTGTKKIEQYF. V gene TRBV10-3 combines with J gene TRBJ2-7, with TRBD2 matching over 7 bases. J gave up 6 bases and V 10 bases, and 15 bases lay outside the gene matches. Germline CDR1 ENHRY, CDR2 SYGVKD. CDR3 length equals 14 residues.

This sequence joins TRBV6-5 and TRBJ2-2, with 7 bases identical to TRBD1. CDR3 length: 14 residues. V lost 6 bases, J lost 7 bases, and 8 bases stayed unmatched. The germline CDR1 and CDR2 sequences are MNHEY and SVGAGI. CDR3 amino acids: CASRVTQGIGELFF. Here the CDR3 DNA reads TGTGCCAGCAGGGTCACACAGGGGATCGGGGAGCTGTTTTTT.

This clone was counted once. The V gene is TRBV5-4, the J gene TRBJ1-3; D call uncertain. Germline CDR1 is SGHNT and CDR2 is YYREEE (reference sequence). Trimming stripped 3 bases from V and 7 bases from J, with 14 bases between. This CDR3 has 14 residues. The CDR3 is CASSYQWAKNTIYF. The CDR3 DNA reads TGTGCCAGCAGCTACCAGTGGGCGAAGAACACCATATATTTT.

The chain joins TRBV24-1 to TRBJ2-2; no reliable D call. The CDR3 is 14 amino acids. V lost 1 base and J lost 3, with 5 bases in between. Germline V gene lookup returns CDR1 KGHDR and CDR2 SFDVKD. The CDR3 DNA sequence: TGTGCCACCAGTGATTTACAGTACACCGGGGAGCTGTTTTTT. It encodes CATSDLQYTGELFF.

The V call is TRBV5-6, the J call TRBJ2-3; TRBD1 is a possible D gene (6 bases). CDR1 and CDR2 (germline): SGHDT, YYEEEE. The germline V and J ends were trimmed by 4 bases and 3 bases, with 15 bases remaining between them. This CDR3 is built from 15 residues. The CDR3 DNA reads TGTGCCAGCAGCGTGATGACAGGAGGAACAGATACGCAGTATTTT. As protein: CASSVMTGGTDTQYF.

Only one count was recorded for this clone. The chain joins TRBV11-2 to TRBJ2-7; 9 nucleotides agree with TRBD2. This CDR3 has 15 residues. With V trimmed by 1 base and J by 5 bases, 6 bases remained unmatched. CDR1 SGHAT and CDR2 FQNNGV come from the germline V gene. The CDR3 DNA reads TGTGCCAGCAGCTTAGTTAGCGGGGGTACCGACGAGCAGTACTTC. Its protein product is CASSLVSGGTDEQYF.

This chain joins TRBV9 and TRBJ1-5; D might be TRBD1 (6 bases). V was cut by 1 base and J by 0 bases, with 8 bases left in between. The CDR3 consists of 15 residues. Germline V gene sequence: CDR1 SGDLS, CDR2 YYNGEE. CDR3: CASSVQGNSNQPQHF. The CDR3 DNA reads TGTGCCAGCAGCGTACAGGGGAATAGCAATCAGCCCCAGCATTTT.

This clone was observed a few times. CDR3 coding DNA: TGCGCCAGCAGCTTGGCAGGACAGGTTAATCAGCCCCAGCATTTT. Its translation: CASSLAGQVNQPQHF. The chain is built from TRBV5-1 and TRBJ1-5, with TRBD1 matching 7 bases. V was clipped by 0 bases and J by 4 bases; unmatched bases: 4. Germline assignment: CDR1 SGHRS and CDR2 YFSETQ. The CDR3 consists of 15 residues.

This sequence joins TRBV10-3 and TRBJ1-1; 9 nucleotides line up with TRBD1. The junction had 6 bases not matched to a gene; V was cut back by 10 bases and J by 3 bases. The CDR3 runs to 13 residues. Germline-derived CDR1 and CDR2 are ENHRY and SYGVKD. The CDR3, as DNA: TGTGCCAGCACAGGGGGCGAGTACACTGAAGCTTTCTTT. This gives the protein CASTGGEYTEAFF.

This clone was observed once. The genes are TRBV4-1 and TRBJ1-4; no clear D. The CDR3 contains 17 residues. The V and J ends lost 0 bases and 13 bases respectively, with 24 bases between them. From germline, CDR1 is MGHRA and CDR2 YSYEKL. CDR3 DNA: TGCGCCAGCAGCCAAGATCTAAAAACAGTCCTGGAAAAACTACTGTTTTTT. Translation: CASSQDLKTVLEKLLFF.

The genes are TRBV6-5 and TRBJ1-5; D gene unclear. The CDR3 runs to 14 residues. The germline V and J ends were trimmed by 2 bases and 3 bases, with 8 bases remaining between them. Germline CDR1 is MNHEY and CDR2 is SVGAGI. The CDR3 here is CASSYRGLNQPQHF. The CDR3 region has the DNA TGTGCCAGCAGTTACCGAGGGCTCAATCAGCCCCAGCATTTT.